The 18 T cell receptor beta chains listed next were all sequenced from one sample in a study of blood T cell repertoires in COVID-19. Clones were read by immunoSEQ multiplex PCR, and TCRdb kept only the in-frame ones, dropping some. The sample records 260,000 or so clones, 85% being singletons. Material for sequencing was PBMCs or T cells enriched from blood (not recorded which). The receptors stem from a woman aged 50 to 65 who had recovered from COVID-19.

The chain uses TRBV2 and TRBJ1-1, with D possibly TRBD1 on 5 matching bases. Germline V gene lookup returns CDR1 SNHLY and CDR2 FYNNEI. This CDR3 comprises 18 residues. V dropped 2 bases and J dropped 4 bases, with 23 bases sitting between them. The CDR3 here is CASSELNKAGRTGTEAFF. DNA of the CDR3: TGTGCCAGCAGTGAATTGAACAAGGCGGGACGAACGGGCACTGAAGCTTTCTTT.

The rearrangement uses TRBV24-1 and TRBJ2-7; perhaps TRBD1 as D (5 bases). This CDR3 region has 12 residues. CDR1 KGHDR and CDR2 SFDVKD come from the germline V gene. V was shortened by 5 bases and J by 1 base, with 5 bases between the two germline ends. The CDR3 sequence is CATSAGSYEQYF. DNA of the CDR3: TGTGCCACCAGTGCAGGGTCCTACGAGCAGTACTTC.

The chain carries TRBV11-2 and TRBJ1-1, with D possibly TRBD1 on 5 matching bases. Trimming took 5 bases from V and 5 from J, leaving 6 bases between them. This CDR3 spans 11 amino acids. CDR1 SGHAT and CDR2 FQNNGV come from the germline V gene. The CDR3 bases are TGTGCCAGCAGCGGGGGGACTGAAGCTTTCTTT. Protein: CASSGGTEAFF.

This chain's CDR3 is CAWRGGFNTDTQYF. The CDR3 nucleotides are TGTGCCTGGAGGGGGGGGTTTAACACAGATACGCAGTATTTT. The J gene is TRBJ2-3, the V gene TRBV30, with 7 bases identical to TRBD2. The V gene's germline CDR1 is GTSNPN and CDR2 SVGIG (reference sequence). The V and J ends lost 3 bases and 2 bases, in that order; junction bases with no gene match: 5. CDR3 length: 14 amino acids.

V usage is TRBV19 and J usage is TRBJ1-5; maybe TRBD1 (5 bases). The CDR3 consists of 15 residues. Looked up from germline, CDR1 is LNHDA and CDR2 is SQIVND (reference sequence). V was clipped by 5 bases and J by 2 bases, with 13 bases between them. Written as DNA, the CDR3 is TGTGCCAGTAGTCTGGGGGGATGGGGCAATCAGCCCCAGCATTTT. It is translated as CASSLGGWGNQPQHF. The full variable domain, completed using reference TRBV19 and TRBJ1-5, is DGGITQSPKYLFRKEGQNVTLSCEQNLNHDAMYWYRQDPGQGLRLIYYSQIVNDFQKGDIAEGYSVSREKKESFPLTVTSAQKNPTAFYLCASSLGGWGNQPQHFGDGTRLSIL.

The chain combines TRBV29-1 with TRBJ1-1, with a tentative D call TRBD1 (5 bases). The CDR3 covers 13 residues. CDR1 and CDR2 (germline): SQVTM, ANQGSEA. Between the trimmed V and J ends, which lost 3 bases and 5 bases, there was a span of 13 bases. CDR3 coding DNA: TGCAGCGTTGACGGGCAGGGAAGGACTGAAGCTTTCTTT. Protein product: CSVDGQGRTEAFF.

The chain recombines TRBV7-9 with TRBJ2-3, with 9 bases that match TRBD1. There are 18 residues in the CDR3. The V gene's germline CDR1 is SEHNR and CDR2 FQNEAQ (reference sequence). The ends lost 4 bases at V and 3 bases at J; junction bases unmatched: 14. The CDR3 nucleotides read TGTGCCAGCAGCTCAATCATATCGGACAGGGGTAGGACAGATACGCAGTATTTT. This sequence encodes CASSSIISDRGRTDTQYF. Full variable domain (missing parts from reference TRBV7-9 and TRBJ2-3): DTGVSQNPRHKITKRGQNVTFRCDPISEHNRLYWYRQTLGQGPEFLTYFQNEAQLEKSRLLSDRFSAERPKGSFSTLEIQRTEQGDSAMYLCASSSIISDRGRTDTQYFGPGTRLTVL.

V usage is TRBV6-5 and J usage is TRBJ2-1, with D uncertain. V was clipped by 2 bases and J by 6 bases, with 11 bases between them. The CDR3 consists of 14 residues. The germline CDR1 and CDR2 sequences are MNHEY and SVGAGI. Here the CDR3 DNA reads TGTGCCAGCAGTTACGAAGACACTGGCAATGAGCAGTTCTTC. It yields the protein CASSYEDTGNEQFF.

The chain links TRBV13 to TRBJ2-5; 7 nucleotides match TRBD1. The CDR3 spans 15 residues. V trimming: 5 bases; J trimming: 5 bases; junction bases outside the gene matches: 11. From germline, CDR1 is PRHDT and CDR2 FYEKMQ (reference sequence). The CDR3 DNA reads TGTGCCAGCAGCATTAACAGGGGCGGTGGCGAGACCCAGTACTTC. Translation: CASSINRGGGETQYF.

The gene calls are TRBV10-1 and TRBJ2-3; a possible D gene is TRBD2 (5 bases). Trimming stripped 3 bases from V and 1 base from J, with 11 bases between. The CDR3 sequence is 15 residues long. Germline CDR1 and CDR2: WNHNN and SYGVQD (reference sequence). The CDR3 reads CASSDSGVGTDTQYF. The CDR3 DNA follows: TGCGCCAGCAGTGATTCCGGGGTTGGCACAGATACGCAGTATTTT.

This clone occurred many times. CDR3 loop: CASSLLASVNEKLFF. In DNA, the CDR3 is TGTGCCAGCAGTTTATTAGCCAGTGTGAATGAAAAACTGTTTTTT. This sequence joins TRBV28 and TRBJ1-4, with unresolved D. The CDR3 length is 15 residues. Germline V CDR1 and CDR2: MDHEN, SYDVKM. V lost 1 base and J lost 5, with 11 bases in between.

This chain uses TRBV7-9 with TRBJ2-7; 8 bases fit TRBD1. Per the germline V gene, CDR1 is SEHNR and CDR2 is FQNEAQ (reference sequence). The J segment lost 5 bases and the V segment lost 4 bases, leaving 4 bases of the junction unmatched. This CDR3 region has 13 residues. CDR3 coding DNA: TGTGCCAGCAGCTGGACAGGGTTTGACGAGCAGTACTTC. It codes for CASSWTGFDEQYF.

This sequence joins TRBV4-1 and TRBJ1-3; D uncertain. Trimming removed 1 base at V and 3 bases at J, with 7 bases between. CDR1 is MGHRA, CDR2 YSYEKL, per germline. CDR3 length: 14 residues. The CDR3 DNA sequence: TGCGCCAGCAGCCAAGTGGCTGGTGGAAACACCATATATTTT. Protein: CASSQVAGGNTIYF.

The J gene is TRBJ1-5, the V gene TRBV28; 9 bases match TRBD1. Germline values: CDR1 MDHEN, CDR2 SYDVKM. Losses at the gene ends were 5 bases for V and 9 bases for J; bases not matched to a gene: 11. The CDR3 is 15 amino acids. CDR3 sequence (DNA): TGTGCCAGCAGTAGAAGGACAGGGGCCCTGAGGCCCCAGCATTTT. Residues: CASSRRTGALRPQHF. Drawing the rest from reference TRBV28 and TRBJ1-5, the complete variable domain is DVKVTQSSRYLVKRTGEKVFLECVQDMDHENMFWYRQDPGLGLRLIYFSYDVKMKEKGDIPEGYSVSREKKERFSLILESASTNQTSMYLCASSRRTGALRPQHFGDGTRLSIL.

This chain joins TRBV28 and TRBJ1-2; a weak D match, TRBD1 (6 bases). Trimming removed 5 bases from V and 0 bases from J, with 22 bases in between. Germline V CDR1 and CDR2: MDHEN, SYDVKM. The CDR3 extends over 18 amino acids. The DNA for the CDR3 is TGTGCCAGCAGTCCAGCACCCCCAGGACAGACAGCTAACTATGGCTACACCTTC. It specifies CASSPAPPGQTANYGYTF.

The chain combines TRBV30 with TRBJ2-3, with no clear D. This CDR3 has 13 amino acids. The germline CDR1 and CDR2 sequences are GTSNPN and SVGIG (reference sequence). Trimming shortened V by 0 bases and J by 4 bases, and 8 bases separated the two germline ends. As DNA, the CDR3 is TGTGCCTGGAGTGTCAGTATGGCAGATACGCAGTATTTT. Protein sequence: CAWSVSMADTQYF.

The chain uses TRBV28 and TRBJ1-6; 7 bases fit TRBD1. J was trimmed by 0 bases and V by 6 bases; bases with no gene match: 5. Germline V gives CDR1 MDHEN, CDR2 SYDVKM. This CDR3 has 16 residues. The CDR3 loop is CASRAGGSSYNSPLHF. The DNA of the CDR3 is TGTGCCAGCAGGGCAGGGGGTAGCTCCTATAATTCACCCCTCCACTTT.

The chain links TRBV6-5 to TRBJ1-6, with D tentatively TRBD1 (6 bases). There are 14 residues in the CDR3. The germline V and J ends were trimmed by 6 bases and 6 bases, with 12 bases remaining between them. Germline values: CDR1 MNHEY, CDR2 SVGAGI. The CDR3 loop reads CASSTQGFNSPLHF. The CDR3 bases are TGTGCCAGCAGCACACAGGGTTTTAATTCACCCCTCCACTTT.